These 31 T cell receptor beta chains were sequenced from one sample in a study of radiotherapy plus CTLA-4 blockade in lung cancer (dated by TCRdb to 2016 to 2019). The library relied on the immunoSEQ multiplex PCR assay. Not all clones reach the TCRdb copy of this immuneACCESS table, which keeps in-frame sequences only. Checked studies attribute under half of the gap to unresolved V genes and leave the rest unexplained. In this sample the table shows tens of thousands of clones, approximately 83% of which occur a single time. About 2% of the sample belongs to the ten largest clones. The input for sequencing was peripheral blood, taken from a patient treated with radiotherapy plus ipilimumab. These receptors were obtained from a human donor with non-small cell lung cancer who had a partial response to radiotherapy plus ipilimumab.

The V gene is TRBV5-6, the J gene TRBJ1-5; D gene uncertain. The CDR3 sequence is 15 residues long. The V gene lost 0 bases and the J gene lost 4 bases, with 11 bases spanning the gap. Germline V gene sequence: CDR1 SGHDT, CDR2 YYEEEE. The CDR3: CASSLAGVGNQPQHF. In DNA form, the CDR3 reads TGTGCCAGCAGCTTGGCGGGTGTTGGTAATCAGCCCCAGCATTTT.

This clone appeared a single time. This rearrangement joins TRBV13 to TRBJ2-2, with 12 positions matching TRBD1. Trimming removed 4 bases from V and 8 bases from J; junction bases left unmatched: 14. Germline CDR1 is PRHDT and CDR2 is FYEKMQ (reference sequence). The CDR3 spans 18 residues. DNA for the CDR3: TGTGCCAGCAGCTCGAGTCGTGGGGACAGGGGGCTTTCGGGGGAGCTGTTTTTT. It translates to CASSSSRGDRGLSGELFF. The full variable domain, completed using reference TRBV13 and TRBJ2-2, is AAGVIQSPRHLIKEKRETATLKCYPIPRHDTVYWYQQGPGQDPQFLISFYEKMQSDKGSIPDRFSAQQFSDYHSELNMSSLELGDSALYFCASSSSRGDRGLSGELFFGEGSRLTVL.

The chain combines TRBV6-4 with TRBJ1-2; the match to TRBD1 covers 9 bases. CDR1 and CDR2 (germline): MRHNA, SNTAGT. V lost 6 bases and J lost 6; bases outside the gene matches: 11. The CDR3 is 15 amino acids. The CDR3 here is CASRRPLQGADGYTF. CDR3 nucleotide sequence: TGTGCCAGCAGACGACCCCTACAGGGGGCTGATGGCTACACCTTC.

The chain uses TRBV19 and TRBJ2-2, with D hard to call. The CDR3 has 12 amino acids. Trimming removed 2 bases from V and 7 bases from J, with 5 bases in between. Germline CDR1 is LNHDA and CDR2 is SQIVND (reference sequence). This CDR3 reads CASSIRGGELFF. The CDR3 DNA sequence: TGTGCCAGTAGTATAAGAGGCGGGGAGCTGTTTTTT.

The chain employs TRBV27 and TRBJ2-1; tentative D call: TRBD1 (5 bases). V was trimmed by 4 bases and J by 2 bases, leaving 12 bases between them. The germline V gene has CDR1 MNHEY and CDR2 SMNVEV (reference sequence). The CDR3 has 15 amino acids. CDR3 in amino acids: CASSSQVGPYNEQFF. The CDR3 DNA reads as TGTGCCAGCAGTTCACAGGTTGGCCCCTACAATGAGCAGTTCTTC.

This clone was recorded once. This rearrangement joins TRBV7-2 to TRBJ2-3, with D possibly matching TRBD2 (5 bases). CDR1 and CDR2 (germline): SGHTA, FQGNSA. The CDR3 runs 15 residues. Trimming left V 1 base short and J 5 bases short, with 13 bases between. Written as DNA, the CDR3 is TGTGCCAGCAGCTTAGAGAGGCGGGTACTAGATACGCAGTATTTT. This gives the protein CASSLERRVLDTQYF.

The chain has TRBV6-6 and TRBJ1-1; tentatively, D is TRBD1 (5 bases). Germline CDR1 MNHNY, CDR2 SVGAGI (reference sequence). V lost 2 bases and J 6 bases, leaving 10 bases between the germline ends. The CDR3 covers 13 residues. In DNA form, the CDR3 reads TGTGCCAGCAGTTACACGCCGGGGGCTGAAGCTTTCTTT. Translation: CASSYTPGAEAFF.

This clone is a singleton in its sample. The rearrangement uses TRBV5-1 and TRBJ2-7, with TRBD1 identical over 8 bases. Germline V gene data show CDR1 as SGHRS and CDR2 as YFSETQ. Trimming cost V 4 bases and J 0 bases; bases outside gene matches: 6. The CDR3 is 15 residues long. CDR3 in amino acids: CASSKDRDSSYEQYF. The CDR3 DNA follows: TGCGCCAGCAGCAAGGACAGGGACAGCTCCTACGAGCAGTACTTC.

The rearrangement uses TRBV28 and TRBJ2-7, with TRBD1 matching 9 bases. CDR3 length equals 14 residues. Germline V CDR1 and CDR2: MDHEN, SYDVKM. V shed 8 bases, J shed 1 base, and the junction held 6 bases outside the gene matches. CDR3 amino acids: CASVPGQGSYEQYV. In nucleotides, the CDR3 is TGTGCCAGCGTCCCGGGACAGGGATCCTACGAGCAGTACGTC.

This clone occurred once. The rearrangement links TRBV4-2 to TRBJ1-2, with a possible D match to TRBD1 (5 bases). Germline CDR1 and CDR2: LGHNA and YNFKEQ. Between the trimmed V and J ends, which lost 2 bases and 1 base, there was a span of 11 bases. The CDR3 loop spans 15 amino acids. CDR3 DNA: TGTGCCAGCAGCCAACGGGCGACAGATAACTATGGCTACACCTTC. The encoded protein is CASSQRATDNYGYTF.

The chain has TRBV6-5 and TRBJ1-1; D ambiguous. V was pared by 1 base and J by 10 bases, with 10 bases between. Germline V gene sequence: CDR1 MNHEY, CDR2 SVGAGI. The CDR3 spans 12 residues. The CDR3 sequence is CASSYFGGGAFF. The DNA for the CDR3 is TGTGCCAGCAGTTACTTCGGTGGCGGAGCTTTCTTT.

The J gene is TRBJ2-5, the V gene TRBV6-1; 10 bases map to TRBD1. The germline V gene encodes CDR1 MNHNS and CDR2 SASEGT. The V and J ends lost 4 bases and 5 bases, in that order; junction bases with no gene match: 4. This CDR3 comprises 14 residues. CDR3: CASSGQGAGETQYF. In DNA form, the CDR3 reads TGTGCCAGCAGTGGACAGGGGGCCGGGGAGACCCAGTACTTC.

This clone was picked up one time. The genes are TRBV5-1 and TRBJ1-4, with TRBD1 matching over 9 bases. The germline gives CDR1 SGHRS, CDR2 YFSETQ. The CDR3 sequence is 15 residues long. Losses at the gene ends were 2 bases for V and 5 bases for J; bases not matched to a gene: 4. The CDR3 DNA follows: TGCGCCAGCAGCTTCTGGGACAGGGAGAATGAAAAACTGTTTTTT. Translating gives CASSFWDRENEKLFF.

This clone was observed a handful of times. The chain recombines TRBV6-1 with TRBJ1-1; D is uncertain. CDR3 size: 13 residues. The germline V gene has CDR1 MNHNS and CDR2 SASEGT. Trimming removed 3 bases at V and 2 bases at J, with 7 bases between. DNA for the CDR3: TGTGCCAGCAGTGAGTACAGAAACACTGAAGCTTTCTTT. Translation gives CASSEYRNTEAFF.

This clone was detected once. The chain has TRBV19 and TRBJ1-5; the match to TRBD1 covers 8 bases. The CDR3 contains 14 residues. V gave up 9 bases and J gave up 5 bases; unmatched junction bases: 9. Germline CDR1 is LNHDA and CDR2 is SQIVND (reference sequence). CDR3 protein: CASQRTGWDQPQHF. In nucleotides, the CDR3 is TGTGCCAGCCAAAGGACAGGGTGGGATCAGCCCCAGCATTTT.

The chain links TRBV9 to TRBJ2-3; D remains unclear. CDR3 length: 14 amino acids. Trimming shortened V by 3 bases and J by 0 bases, and 8 bases separated the two germline ends. Per germline, CDR1 SGDLS and CDR2 YYNGEE. In nucleotides, the CDR3 is TGTGCCAGCAGCGGAGGTAGAAGCACAGATACGCAGTATTTT. Its translation: CASSGGRSTDTQYF.

V is TRBV7-9 and J is TRBJ1-1; 9 bases map to TRBD1. The trim removed 1 base at V and 7 bases at J, leaving 4 bases unmatched. Germline lookup yields CDR1 SEHNR and CDR2 FQNEAQ (reference sequence). The CDR3 covers 14 residues. The chain's CDR3 is CASSLGGQGGEAFF. The DNA for the CDR3 is TGTGCCAGCAGCTTAGGGGGACAGGGAGGTGAAGCTTTCTTT.

This clone was observed a handful of times. The chain joins TRBV19 to TRBJ2-7; 7 nucleotides align to TRBD2. The V gene end was trimmed by 6 bases and the J gene end by 3 bases; junction bases not matched to a gene: 11. The CDR3 runs to 15 residues. CDR1 is LNHDA, CDR2 SQIVND, per germline (reference sequence). CDR3 sequence: CASSFNSGTNYEQYF. The CDR3 nucleotides are TGTGCCAGTAGCTTCAACAGCGGGACTAACTACGAGCAGTACTTC.

The chain uses TRBV5-1 and TRBJ2-1; 10 nucleotides line up with TRBD1. V was pared by 4 bases and J by 7 bases, with 2 bases of the junction left unmatched. CDR3 size: 13 residues. The germline V gene encodes CDR1 SGHRS and CDR2 YFSETQ. The CDR3 nucleotides read TGCGCCAGCAGCCCGGGACAGGGGAATGAGCAGTTCTTC. Translation gives CASSPGQGNEQFF.

This CDR3 reads CASRLGNTIYF. The DNA for the CDR3 is TGTGCCAGCCGGTTGGGAAACACCATATATTTT. This sequence joins TRBV6-5 and TRBJ1-3; D is unclear. The germline CDR1 and CDR2 sequences are MNHEY and SVGAGI. The CDR3 covers 11 residues. V was shortened by 8 bases and J by 4 bases, with 6 bases between the two germline ends.

This sequence joins TRBV7-2 and TRBJ2-5; D might be TRBD2 (6 bases). CDR1 is SGHTA, CDR2 FQGNSA, per germline. This CDR3 is built from 13 residues. V lost 8 bases, J lost 5 bases, and 15 bases lay in between. Here the CDR3 DNA reads TGTGCCAGCGGCCGGGACTTTGAGGAGACCCAGTACTTC. Translation: CASGRDFEETQYF.

The chain couples TRBV11-1 to TRBJ1-1; no definite D call. V dropped 5 bases and J dropped 4 bases, with 14 bases sitting between them. The CDR3 runs 14 residues. Germline CDR1 reads SGHAT; CDR2 reads FQDESV (reference sequence). This chain's CDR3 is CASSQQSGLTEAFF. For the CDR3, the DNA is TGTGCCAGCAGCCAGCAGTCCGGACTCACTGAAGCTTTCTTT. The full variable domain, completed using reference TRBV11-1 and TRBJ1-1, is EAEVAQSPRYKITEKSQAVAFWCDPISGHATLYWYRQILGQGPELLVQFQDESVVDDSQLPKDRFSAERLKGVDSTLKIQPAELGDSAMYLCASSQQSGLTEAFFGQGTRLTVV.

This clone appeared once. V is TRBV27 and J is TRBJ2-5; weak D call: TRBD1 (5 bases). Trimming stripped 6 bases from V and 1 base from J, with 15 bases between. Germline-derived CDR1 and CDR2 are MNHEY and SMNVEV (reference sequence). This CDR3 is built from 15 residues. In DNA, the CDR3 is TGTGCCAGCAGGTCGGCCAGGGCTTTCCAAGAGACCCAGTACTTC. As protein: CASRSARAFQETQYF.

This sequence joins TRBV28 and TRBJ1-1; D may be TRBD1 (5 bases). In germline, CDR1 is MDHEN, CDR2 SYDVKM. V was pared by 3 bases and J by 7 bases, with 15 bases between. CDR3 length: 14 residues. The chain's CDR3 is CASSFRPDSYEAFF. The CDR3 nucleotides read TGTGCCAGCAGTTTTCGACCAGACAGTTATGAAGCTTTCTTT.

The chain is built from TRBV15 and TRBJ1-4, with a weak D call TRBD1 (5 bases). The CDR3 is made up of 14 amino acids. V gave up 3 bases and J gave up 0 bases, with 5 bases separating them. Germline CDR1 is LNHNV and CDR2 is YYDKDF (reference sequence). CDR3 region: CATSRTATNEKLFF. For the CDR3, the DNA is TGTGCCACCAGCAGGACAGCAACTAATGAAAAACTGTTTTTT.

This chain links TRBV13 with TRBJ2-6, with D possibly matching TRBD1 (5 bases). The CDR3 runs 18 residues. V gave up 5 bases and J gave up 0 bases, with 17 bases separating them. CDR1 is PRHDT and CDR2 is FYEKMQ in the germline V gene (reference sequence). CDR3 nucleotide sequence: TGTGCCAGCAGCCAACAGGTACAATTGAGCTCTGGGGCCAACGTCCTGACTTTC. Translated, it gives CASSQQVQLSSGANVLTF.

V and J are TRBV18 and TRBJ2-7; 8 bases agree with TRBD1. This CDR3 region has 14 residues. Germline loops: CDR1 KGHSH, CDR2 LQKENI. V lost 3 bases to trimming and J lost 6 bases; unmatched junction nucleotides: 7. Here the CDR3 DNA reads TGTGCCAGCTCACCCGGGGACAGGCTGGGCGAGCAGTACTTC. Encoded protein: CASSPGDRLGEQYF.

The CDR3 here is CATSREHTDNYGYTF. The CDR3, as DNA: TGTGCCACCAGCAGAGAGCATACAGATAACTATGGCTACACCTTC. The V call is TRBV15, the J call TRBJ1-2, with D unresolved. V lost 0 bases and J lost 1, with 9 bases in between. The CDR3 sequence is 15 residues long. Germline CDR1 LNHNV, CDR2 YYDKDF (reference sequence).

This clone came up once. This chain uses TRBV21-1 with TRBJ1-5; no check of the table's D call, TRBD1, against the DNA was made. TRBV21-1 is labeled a pseudogene. This CDR3 spans 23 amino acids. The CDR3 DNA is TGTGCCAGCAGCAAAATCTTCCACGAAACACACCTGACGACGGGACAGGGGCGGCAGCCCCAGCATTTT. Amino acids: CASSKIFHETHLTTGQGRQPQHF.

V and J are TRBV12-5 and TRBJ2-7; no firm D call. Germline V lookup: CDR1 LGHNT, CDR2 FRNRAP. This CDR3 is built from 13 residues. V lost 1 base and J 6 bases, leaving 10 bases between the germline ends. The CDR3 region is CASGLDTKPEQYF. The CDR3, as DNA: TGTGCTAGTGGTTTGGATACCAAGCCCGAGCAGTACTTC.

The chain combines TRBV6-4 with TRBJ1-1; tentatively, D is TRBD1 (6 bases). CDR1 MRHNA and CDR2 SNTAGT come from the germline V gene. V gave up 4 bases and J gave up 1 base, with 16 bases separating them. The CDR3 consists of 16 residues. As DNA, the CDR3 is TGTGCCAGCAGTGGATTAGGACAGACCTCGAACACTGAAGCTTTCTTT. It codes for CASSGLGQTSNTEAFF.